The present entry profiles one TCR beta chain with its context. As yet, its antigen is unknown. This sample's time point: blood 4 weeks post-SBRT, at nephrectomy. Treatment reported: 15 Gy SBRT to primary tumor, nephrectomy 4 weeks later. Nephrectomy followed 15 Gy stereotactic body radiation by 4 weeks. After SBRT, blood was collected at 2 and 4 weeks, plus baseline. This entry is derived from a study of radiation and T cells in renal cell carcinoma. Study-wide results and caveats: Baseline intratumoral clonotype presence is unknown without pretreatment biopsies.

From germline, CDR1 is KGHSH and CDR2 LQKENI. Losses at the gene ends were 2 bases for V and 5 bases for J; bases not matched to a gene: 5. The CDR3 is made up of 16 amino acids. The protocol was immunoSEQ multiplex PCR, while the TCRdb copy is restricted to in-frame clones and leaves out a portion. Found here are about 86,000 clones, about 85% of them singletons; the top ten hold around 9.1%. The sequence was obtained from a man aged 45-60 years with renal cell carcinoma. The chain combines TRBV18 with TRBJ2-7; the match to TRBD2 covers 14 bases. Sequencing used blood, obtained from a patient whose treatment included radiotherapy and nephrectomy. For the CDR3, the DNA is TGTGCCAGCTCACCAATGACTAGCGGGGGGGTCAACGAGCAGTACTTC. Its translation: CASSPMTSGGVNEQYF.